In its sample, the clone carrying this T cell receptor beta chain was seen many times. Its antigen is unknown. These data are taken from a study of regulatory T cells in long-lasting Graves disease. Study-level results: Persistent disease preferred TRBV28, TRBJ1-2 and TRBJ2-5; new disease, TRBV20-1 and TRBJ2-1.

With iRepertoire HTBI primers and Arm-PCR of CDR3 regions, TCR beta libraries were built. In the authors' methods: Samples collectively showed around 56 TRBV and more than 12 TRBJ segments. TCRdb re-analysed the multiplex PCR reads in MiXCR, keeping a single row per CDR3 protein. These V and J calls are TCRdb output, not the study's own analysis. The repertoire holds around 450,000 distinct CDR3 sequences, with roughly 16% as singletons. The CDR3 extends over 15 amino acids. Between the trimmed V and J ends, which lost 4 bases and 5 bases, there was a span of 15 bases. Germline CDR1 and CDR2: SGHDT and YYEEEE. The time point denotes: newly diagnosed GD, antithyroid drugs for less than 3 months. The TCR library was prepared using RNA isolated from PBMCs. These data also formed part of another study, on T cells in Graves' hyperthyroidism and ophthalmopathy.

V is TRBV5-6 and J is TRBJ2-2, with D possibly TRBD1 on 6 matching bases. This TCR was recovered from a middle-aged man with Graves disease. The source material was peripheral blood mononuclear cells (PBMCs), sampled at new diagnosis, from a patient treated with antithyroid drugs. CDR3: CASSLFYRETGELFF. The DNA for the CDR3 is TGTGCCAGCAGCCTGTTCTACAGGGAAACCGGGGAGCTGTTTTTT.